This TCR beta chain was sequenced in a study of monozygotic twins with inflammatory bowel disease. General study points: Repertoire similarity matched across concordant and discordant twins, perhaps owing to limited power. The authors note that differing immunosuppressive treatments may have added variability to patient repertoires. IBD patients, compared with healthy twins, shared fewer clonotypes with others (especially with disease activity).

The CDR3 has 14 residues. Collection of an approximately 2.6 ml blood sample took place per donor. About this clonotype itself: No antigen is known for it.

Reanalyzing the 5' RACE reads, TCRdb keeps one entry per CDR3 protein, without DNA. This table holds 330,000 or so distinct CDR3 sequences. The chain recombines TRBV12-3 or TRBV12-4 with TRBJ1-1; as DNA is missing, the TRBD1 call by TCRdb cannot be tested. This clonotype was sampled from a human donor with ulcerative colitis or Crohn's disease, or a healthy co-twin of an affected twin (not recorded which). The sample was blood. CDR3 sequence reads: CASSLTGRDTEAFF.